What follows are 26 T cell receptor beta chains derived from one specimen sequenced in a study of shared clonotypes between healthy human individuals. Assay used: immunoSEQ multiplex PCR; TCRdb lists only in-frame clones, some missing. The data show about 730,000 clones, with just under 75% seen just once and roughly 1.8% held by the top ten. The sequencing input was memory CD4+ T cells sorted from blood. Subset in this sample: CD45RA-negative fraction. Receptor source: a woman aged 25-40 years in good health.

The chain combines TRBV2 with TRBJ2-5, with 8 bases matching TRBD1. The germline V gene encodes CDR1 SNHLY and CDR2 FYNNEI. J lost 2 bases, V lost 0 bases, and 5 bases had no gene match. The CDR3 length is 16 residues. CDR3 region: CASSEAVGTGQETQYF. The CDR3 coding sequence is TGTGCCAGCAGTGAAGCGGTAGGGACAGGACAAGAGACCCAGTACTTC. The variable domain in full, with the rest retrieved from reference TRBV2 and TRBJ2-5, is EPEVTQTPSHQVTQMGQEVILRCVPISNHLYFYWYRQILGQKVEFLVSFYNNEISEKSEIFDDQFSVERPDGSNFTLKIRSTKLEDSAMYFCASSEAVGTGQETQYFGPGTRLLVL.

The chain recombines TRBV9 with TRBJ1-3; tentatively, D is TRBD1 (5 bases). The CDR3 totals 18 residues. The germline CDR1 and CDR2 sequences are SGDLS and YYNGEE. V lost 0 bases and J 0 bases, leaving 16 bases between the germline ends. As DNA, the CDR3 is TGTGCCAGCAGCGTAGCCCCCAAACAGACAGTCTCTGGAAACACCATATATTTT. Translation: CASSVAPKQTVSGNTIYF.

V and J are TRBV29-1 and TRBJ1-2, with a weak D call TRBD1 (5 bases). CDR1 SQVTM and CDR2 ANQGSEA come from the germline V gene. Trimming took off 4 bases at V and 2 bases at J, with 8 bases between the two ends. The CDR3 contains 12 residues. The chain's CDR3 is CSVGAGNYGYTF. In DNA form, the CDR3 reads TGCAGCGTTGGAGCAGGGAACTATGGCTACACCTTC.

The table lists this clone with a few counts. The chain is built from TRBV10-1 and TRBJ2-2; 8 bases are a match to TRBD2. CDR1 and CDR2 (germline): WNHNN, SYGVQD (reference sequence). The CDR3 is 14 residues long. Trimming took 5 bases from V and 7 from J; bases not matched to a gene: 6. Written as DNA, the CDR3 is TGCGCCAGCAGTTTACGGGAGGGTGACGGGGAGCTGTTTTTT. Its translation is CASSLREGDGELFF.

This sequence joins TRBV7-8 and TRBJ2-5; 10 bases line up with TRBD2. The V and J ends lost 2 bases and 5 bases, in that order; junction bases with no gene match: 8. CDR1 and CDR2 from the germline V gene are SGHVS and FQNEAQ. The CDR3 loop spans 16 amino acids. The DNA for the CDR3 is TGTGCCAGCAGCTTATCTAGCGGGGGAGCGTGGGAGACCCAGTACTTC. This sequence encodes CASSLSSGGAWETQYF.

The CDR3: CASSFPTGVDEQYF. The CDR3 DNA sequence: TGTGCCAGCAGTTTCCCGACAGGAGTTGACGAGCAGTACTTC. V is TRBV28 and J is TRBJ2-7; weak D call: TRBD1 (6 bases). Trimming pared 3 bases from V and 5 bases from J, leaving 14 bases between. CDR3 size: 14 residues. Looked up from germline, CDR1 is MDHEN and CDR2 is SYDVKM.

CDR3 sequence reads: CASRPTVADTQYF. CDR3 sequence (DNA): TGTGCCAGCAGGCCGACAGTGGCAGATACGCAGTATTTT. The rearrangement uses TRBV28 and TRBJ2-3; TRBD1 is a possible D gene (5 bases). Germline CDR1 and CDR2: MDHEN and SYDVKM. CDR3 size: 13 residues. The V end was cut by 6 bases, the J end by 4 bases, with 11 bases between.

The chain has TRBV29-1 and TRBJ2-7, with a weak D call TRBD1 (5 bases). The CDR3 contains 13 residues. The V end was cut by 7 bases, the J end by 2 bases, with 15 bases between. Germline CDR1 reads SQVTM; CDR2 reads ANQGSEA. Here the CDR3 reads CSAKTGLAYEQYF. The CDR3 DNA reads as TGCAGCGCTAAAACAGGATTAGCCTACGAGCAGTACTTC.

This chain connects TRBV5-1 to TRBJ2-7, with TRBD2 matching over 12 bases. The V gene end was trimmed by 2 bases and the J gene end by 5 bases; junction bases not matched to a gene: 8. This CDR3 is built from 16 residues. CDR1 SGHRS and CDR2 YFSETQ come from the germline V gene. The DNA of the CDR3 is TGCGCCAGCAGCTTCAGCCAGACTAGCGGGAGCGACGAGCAGTACTTC. Its protein is CASSFSQTSGSDEQYF.

This chain uses TRBV27 with TRBJ1-5, with D perhaps TRBD1 (6 bases). The V end lost 3 bases, the J end lost 14 bases, and 20 bases lay between the germline ends. Per the germline V gene, CDR1 is MNHEY and CDR2 is SMNVEV (reference sequence). The CDR3 spans 14 residues. CDR3 coding DNA: TGTGCCAGCAGTTTGGCGGGACGGGGGCCACCAAAGCATTTT. Translation gives CASSLAGRGPPKHF.

This rearrangement joins TRBV9 to TRBJ2-3, with D possibly TRBD2 on 6 matching bases. Germline lookup yields CDR1 SGDLS and CDR2 YYNGEE. The ends were cut back, 0 bases at V and 5 bases at J, with 10 bases in the middle. The CDR3 has 14 residues. CDR3 region: CASSVGGLEDTQYF. Written as DNA, the CDR3 is TGTGCCAGCAGCGTAGGGGGACTCGAAGATACGCAGTATTTT.

The J gene is TRBJ2-6, the V gene TRBV19; weak D call: TRBD1 (5 bases). CDR3 size: 18 residues. Germline V gives CDR1 LNHDA, CDR2 SQIVND (reference sequence). Trimming shortened V by 3 bases and J by 0 bases, and 15 bases separated the two germline ends. CDR3 sequence (DNA): TGTGCCAGTAGTATGGTTCAGCAGGGCGTCTCTGGGGCCAACGTCCTGACTTTC. Its protein product is CASSMVQQGVSGANVLTF.

This clone was observed a handful of times. The chain carries TRBV27 and TRBJ1-3; D not certain. This CDR3 is 15 amino acids long. Germline CDR1 is MNHEY and CDR2 is SMNVEV (reference sequence). Deletions cut 4 bases from V and 0 bases from J, with 10 bases between. DNA of the CDR3: TGTGCCAGCAGTTCGCCTTCCCTCTCTGGAAACACCATATATTTT. As protein: CASSSPSLSGNTIYF.

The chain couples TRBV5-5 to TRBJ2-1, with D uncertain. V dropped 2 bases and J dropped 8 bases, with 8 bases sitting between them. Per the germline V gene, CDR1 is SGHKS and CDR2 is YYEKEE (reference sequence). The CDR3 has 12 residues. The CDR3, as DNA: TGTGCCAGCAGCTTCCTCGGATATGAGCAGTTCTTC. Protein product: CASSFLGYEQFF. The whole variable domain, filled in from reference TRBV5-5 and TRBJ2-1, reads DAGVTQSPTHLIKTRGQQVTLRCSPISGHKSVSWYQQVLGQGPQFIFQYYEKEERGRGNFPDRFSARQFPNYSSELNVNALLLGDSALYLCASSFLGYEQFFGPGTRLTVL.

This clone was recorded a few times. The CDR3 nucleotides read TGCGCCAGCAGTGAGATCCTAGCGGGAACGAACACCGGGGAGCTGTTTTTT. As protein: CASSEILAGTNTGELFF. V and J are TRBV10-1 and TRBJ2-2, with TRBD2 identical over 9 bases. The trim removed 2 bases at V and 0 bases at J, leaving 4 bases unmatched. The CDR3 has 17 residues. Germline assignment: CDR1 WNHNN and CDR2 SYGVQD (reference sequence).

J is TRBJ2-7 and V is TRBV19; unclear D gene. CDR1 and CDR2 from the germline V gene are LNHDA and SQIVND (reference sequence). The CDR3 covers 14 residues. V was pared by 2 bases and J by 12 bases, with 20 bases between. Here the CDR3 DNA reads TGTGCCAGTAGTATAAAGACGGGTCCGGTGGAACGGTACTTC. Amino acids: CASSIKTGPVERYF. The whole variable domain, remainder taken from reference TRBV19 and TRBJ2-7, is DGGITQSPKYLFRKEGQNVTLSCEQNLNHDAMYWYRQDPGQGLRLIYYSQIVNDFQKGDIAEGYSVSREKKESFPLTVTSAQKNPTAFYLCASSIKTGPVERYFGPGTRLTVT.

This clone occurred a few times. The J gene is TRBJ1-1, the V gene TRBV2; D is possibly TRBD1 (5 bases). The germline V and J ends were trimmed by 2 bases and 6 bases, with 22 bases remaining between them. The germline CDR1 and CDR2 sequences are SNHLY and FYNNEI. CDR3 size: 17 residues. CDR3 loop: CASSEPLGGALGSEAFF. CDR3 in DNA: TGTGCCAGCAGTGAACCCCTGGGCGGGGCTCTTGGTTCTGAAGCTTTCTTT.

The chain couples TRBV28 to TRBJ2-5, with unresolved D. Germline V gene sequence: CDR1 MDHEN, CDR2 SYDVKM. CDR3 length equals 15 residues. Trimming took off 3 bases at V and 2 bases at J, with 13 bases between the two ends. In DNA, the CDR3 is TGTGCCAGCAGTTTTGGGTTTGCGTTTCAAGAGACCCAGTACTTC. It codes for CASSFGFAFQETQYF.

This clone has only a few counts. V and J are TRBV10-3 and TRBJ1-2, with a possible D match to TRBD1 (6 bases). CDR3 length: 13 residues. CDR1 is ENHRY and CDR2 is SYGVKD in the germline V gene. V dropped 6 bases and J dropped 5 bases, with 13 bases sitting between them. The CDR3 sequence is CAIRQGGSYGYTF. As DNA, the CDR3 is TGTGCCATCAGACAGGGCGGAAGTTATGGCTACACCTTC.

The V gene is TRBV11-2, the J gene TRBJ1-3; TRBD1 matches at 8 bases. The CDR3 is 15 residues long. Germline lookup yields CDR1 SGHAT and CDR2 FQNNGV. V was clipped by 6 bases and J by 7 bases; unmatched bases: 11. CDR3 loop: CASSTGGSLGNTIYF. CDR3 DNA: TGTGCCAGCAGTACAGGGGGGTCTCTGGGGAACACCATATATTTT.

This chain joins TRBV4-2 and TRBJ2-7; D call uncertain. CDR1 and CDR2 from the germline V gene are LGHNA and YNFKEQ. CDR3 length: 18 amino acids. Trimming left V 3 bases short and J 3 bases short, with 24 bases between. CDR3 bases: TGTGCCAGCAGCCATATTAGCTTATGGGCCTTCGAGTGCTACGAGCAGTACTTC. It is translated as CASSHISLWAFECYEQYF.

In its sample, this clone was seen a few times. V and J are TRBV7-9 and TRBJ1-2, with TRBD1 matching 9 bases. V shed 5 bases and J 1 base; nucleotides not matched to a gene: 17. The germline V gene has CDR1 SEHNR and CDR2 FQNEAQ (reference sequence). There are 19 residues in the CDR3. This chain's CDR3 is CASSPQYRGHGRFNYGYTF. The CDR3 DNA follows: TGTGCCAGCAGCCCCCAATACAGGGGGCACGGCCGGTTTAACTATGGCTACACCTTC.

This chain uses TRBV5-1 with TRBJ2-1; weak D call: TRBD1 (6 bases). The length of the CDR3 is 15 residues. The germline V gene encodes CDR1 SGHRS and CDR2 YFSETQ. V lost 0 bases and J lost 6, with 13 bases in between. The CDR3 protein is CASSLAPGARNEQFF. The CDR3 DNA reads as TGCGCCAGCAGCTTGGCCCCAGGGGCGCGCAATGAGCAGTTCTTC.

Here the CDR3 DNA reads TGTGCCAGTAGTCCAGGACAGGGACGGAACACTGAAGCTTTCTTT. Its protein is CASSPGQGRNTEAFF. This chain connects TRBV19 to TRBJ1-1; 8 bases fit TRBD1. The V gene end was trimmed by 5 bases and the J gene end by 1 base; junction bases not matched to a gene: 6. Germline CDR1 LNHDA, CDR2 SQIVND (reference sequence). The CDR3 has 15 amino acids.

The rearrangement uses TRBV7-9 and TRBJ2-7; the match to TRBD2 covers 7 bases. The junction had 8 bases not matched to a gene; V was cut back by 4 bases and J by 2 bases. The CDR3 sequence is 15 residues long. The germline V gene encodes CDR1 SEHNR and CDR2 FQNEAQ (reference sequence). The CDR3 loop is CASSSTASGPYEQYF. The DNA for the CDR3 is TGTGCCAGCAGCTCCACCGCTAGCGGCCCCTACGAGCAGTACTTC.

This clone was seen once. The chain has TRBV6-6 and TRBJ2-1, with TRBD2 identical over 8 bases. Looked up from germline, CDR1 is MNHNY and CDR2 is SVGAGI (reference sequence). With V trimmed by 5 bases and J by 7 bases, 10 bases remained unmatched. CDR3 length: 15 amino acids. The CDR3 nucleotides read TGTGCCAGCAGTGACGGCAGCGGGGGAAAGAATGAGCAGTTCTTC. Protein product: CASSDGSGGKNEQFF.